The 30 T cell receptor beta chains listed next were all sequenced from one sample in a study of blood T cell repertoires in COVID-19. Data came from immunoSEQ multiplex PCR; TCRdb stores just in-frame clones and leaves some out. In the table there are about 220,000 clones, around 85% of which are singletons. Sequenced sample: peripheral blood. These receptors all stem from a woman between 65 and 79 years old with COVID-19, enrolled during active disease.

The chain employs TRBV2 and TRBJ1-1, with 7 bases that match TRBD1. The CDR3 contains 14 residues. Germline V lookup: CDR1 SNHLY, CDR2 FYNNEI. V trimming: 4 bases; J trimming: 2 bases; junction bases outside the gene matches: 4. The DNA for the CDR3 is TGTGCCAGCAGTGTTACAGGGGCAAACACTGAAGCTTTCTTT. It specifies CASSVTGANTEAFF.

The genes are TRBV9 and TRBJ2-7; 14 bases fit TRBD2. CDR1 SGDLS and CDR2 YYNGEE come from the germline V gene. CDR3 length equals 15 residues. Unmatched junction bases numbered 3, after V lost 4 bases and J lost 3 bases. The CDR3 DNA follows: TGTGCCAGCAGCATCGGGACTAGCGGGAGCTACGAGCAGTACTTC. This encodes CASSIGTSGSYEQYF.

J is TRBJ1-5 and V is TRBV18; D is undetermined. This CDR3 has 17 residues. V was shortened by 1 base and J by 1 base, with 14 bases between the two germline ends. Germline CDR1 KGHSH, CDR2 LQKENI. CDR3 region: CASSPQGGGASNQPQHF. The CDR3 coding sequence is TGTGCCAGCTCACCACAGGGAGGTGGTGCGAGCAATCAGCCCCAGCATTTT.

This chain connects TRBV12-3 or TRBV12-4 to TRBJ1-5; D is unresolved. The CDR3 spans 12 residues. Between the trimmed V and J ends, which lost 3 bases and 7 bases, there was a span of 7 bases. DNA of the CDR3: TGTGCCAGCAGTTTTAGGCGGCAGCCCCAGCATTTT. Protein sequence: CASSFRRQPQHF.

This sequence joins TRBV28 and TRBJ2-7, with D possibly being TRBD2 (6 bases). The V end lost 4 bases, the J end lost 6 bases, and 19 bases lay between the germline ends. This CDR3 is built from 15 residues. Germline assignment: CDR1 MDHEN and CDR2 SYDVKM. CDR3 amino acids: CASSSPTSGSGEQYF. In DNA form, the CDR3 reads TGTGCCAGCAGTTCCCCGACTAGTGGCTCGGGCGAGCAGTACTTC.

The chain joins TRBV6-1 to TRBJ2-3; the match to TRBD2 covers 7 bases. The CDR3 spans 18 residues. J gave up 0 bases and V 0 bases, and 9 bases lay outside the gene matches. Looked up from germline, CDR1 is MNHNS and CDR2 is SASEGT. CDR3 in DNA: TGTGCCAGCAGTGAAGCAGCGGGGTGGACGGTTAGCACAGATACGCAGTATTTT. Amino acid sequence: CASSEAAGWTVSTDTQYF.

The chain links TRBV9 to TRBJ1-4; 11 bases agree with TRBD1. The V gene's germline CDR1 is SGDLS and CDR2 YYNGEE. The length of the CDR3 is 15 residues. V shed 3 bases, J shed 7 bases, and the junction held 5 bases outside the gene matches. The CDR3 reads CASSGGDRGSEKLFF. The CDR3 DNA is TGTGCCAGCAGCGGAGGGGACAGGGGGAGTGAAAAACTGTTTTTT.

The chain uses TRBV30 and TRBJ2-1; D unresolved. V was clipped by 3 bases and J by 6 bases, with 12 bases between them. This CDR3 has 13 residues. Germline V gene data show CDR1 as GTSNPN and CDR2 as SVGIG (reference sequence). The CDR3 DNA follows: TGTGCCTGGAGCAGTCGTCTAGGCAATGAGCAGTTCTTC. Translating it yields CAWSSRLGNEQFF.

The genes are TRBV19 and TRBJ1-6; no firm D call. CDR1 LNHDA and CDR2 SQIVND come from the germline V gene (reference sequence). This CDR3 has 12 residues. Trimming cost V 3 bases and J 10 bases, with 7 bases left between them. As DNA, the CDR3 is TGTGCCAGTAGTATGCAAAGCTCACCCCTCCACTTT. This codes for CASSMQSSPLHF.

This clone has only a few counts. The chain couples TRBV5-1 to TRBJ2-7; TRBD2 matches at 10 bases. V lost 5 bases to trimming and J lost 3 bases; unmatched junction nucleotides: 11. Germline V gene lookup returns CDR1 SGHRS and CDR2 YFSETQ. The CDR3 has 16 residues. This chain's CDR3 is CASSPPTSGDLYEQYF. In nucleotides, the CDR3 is TGCGCCAGCAGTCCCCCCACTAGCGGGGATCTCTACGAGCAGTACTTC. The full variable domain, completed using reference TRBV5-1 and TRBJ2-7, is KAGVTQTPRYLIKTRGQQVTLSCSPISGHRSVSWYQQTPGQGLQFLFEYFSETQRNKGNFPGRFSGRQFSNSRSEMNVSTLELGDSALYLCASSPPTSGDLYEQYFGPGTRLTVT.

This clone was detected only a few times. The CDR3 spells CASSPPILAGADNEQFF. CDR3 DNA: TGTGCCAGCAGCCCACCGATACTAGCGGGGGCCGACAATGAGCAGTTCTTC. The chain uses TRBV21-1 and TRBJ2-1; TRBD2 reflects the table's D call only, with no check against the DNA. TRBV21-1 is a recognized pseudogene. This CDR3 contains 17 residues.

DNA for the CDR3: TGTGCCAGCAGCGTAGGGCAGGGTGTAAACTATGGCTACACCTTC. Encoded protein: CASSVGQGVNYGYTF. V gene TRBV9 combines with J gene TRBJ1-2; weak D call: TRBD1 (5 bases). V was pared by 0 bases and J by 2 bases, with 11 bases between. The CDR3 loop spans 15 amino acids. Germline CDR1 SGDLS, CDR2 YYNGEE.

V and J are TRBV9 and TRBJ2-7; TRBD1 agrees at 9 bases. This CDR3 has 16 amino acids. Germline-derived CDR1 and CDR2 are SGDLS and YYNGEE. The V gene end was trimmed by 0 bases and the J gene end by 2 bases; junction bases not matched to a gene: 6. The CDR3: CASSVGGTGNAYEQYF. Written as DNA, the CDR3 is TGTGCCAGCAGCGTAGGCGGGACAGGGAACGCCTACGAGCAGTACTTC.

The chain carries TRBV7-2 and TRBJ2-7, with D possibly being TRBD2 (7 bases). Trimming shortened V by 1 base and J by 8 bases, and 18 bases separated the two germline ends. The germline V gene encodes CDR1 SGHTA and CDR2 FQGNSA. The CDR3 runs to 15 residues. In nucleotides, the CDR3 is TGTGCCAGCAGCTTAGATTACGGGGGGCTCGGTAAGCAGTACTTC. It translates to CASSLDYGGLGKQYF.

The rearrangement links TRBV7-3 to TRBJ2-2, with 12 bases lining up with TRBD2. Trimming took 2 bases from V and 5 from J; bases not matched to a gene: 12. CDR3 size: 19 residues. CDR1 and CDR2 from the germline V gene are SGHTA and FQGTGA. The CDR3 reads CASSLAPPLAGGPTGELFF. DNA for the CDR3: TGTGCCAGCAGCTTAGCCCCACCTCTAGCGGGGGGGCCGACCGGGGAGCTGTTTTTT.

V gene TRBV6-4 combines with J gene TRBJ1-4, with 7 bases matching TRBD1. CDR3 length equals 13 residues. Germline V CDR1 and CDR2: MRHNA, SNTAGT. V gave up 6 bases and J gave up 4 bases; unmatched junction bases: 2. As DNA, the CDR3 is TGTGCCAGCAGCCGGGACAGTAATGAAAAACTGTTTTTT. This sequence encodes CASSRDSNEKLFF.

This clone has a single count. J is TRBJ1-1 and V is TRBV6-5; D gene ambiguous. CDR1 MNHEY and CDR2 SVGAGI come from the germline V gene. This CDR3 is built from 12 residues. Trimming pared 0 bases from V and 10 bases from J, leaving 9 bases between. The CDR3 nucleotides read TGTGCCAGCAGTTACTCGAGCGATGCAGCTTTCTTT. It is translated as CASSYSSDAAFF.

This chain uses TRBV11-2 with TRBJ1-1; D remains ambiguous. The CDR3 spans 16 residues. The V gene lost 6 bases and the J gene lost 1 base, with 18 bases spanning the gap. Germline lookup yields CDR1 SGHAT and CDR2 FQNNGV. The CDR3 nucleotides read TGTGCCAGCAGGAGACCAGGCCGCCAGCAGAACACTGAAGCTTTCTTT. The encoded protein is CASRRPGRQQNTEAFF.

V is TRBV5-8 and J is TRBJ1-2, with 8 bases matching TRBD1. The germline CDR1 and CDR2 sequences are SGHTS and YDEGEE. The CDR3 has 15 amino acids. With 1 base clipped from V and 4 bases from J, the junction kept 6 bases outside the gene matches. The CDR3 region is CASSLRRQGSYGYTF. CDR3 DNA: TGTGCCAGCAGCTTGCGGCGACAGGGGAGCTATGGCTACACCTTC.

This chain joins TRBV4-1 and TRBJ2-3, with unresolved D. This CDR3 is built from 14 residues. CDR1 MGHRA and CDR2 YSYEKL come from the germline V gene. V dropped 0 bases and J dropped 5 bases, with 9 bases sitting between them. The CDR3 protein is CASSQDARKDTQYF. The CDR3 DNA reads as TGCGCCAGCAGCCAAGATGCGCGGAAAGATACGCAGTATTTT.

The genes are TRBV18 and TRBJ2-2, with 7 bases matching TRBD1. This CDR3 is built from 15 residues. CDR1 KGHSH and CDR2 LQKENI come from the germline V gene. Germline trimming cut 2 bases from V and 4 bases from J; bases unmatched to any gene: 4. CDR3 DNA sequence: TGTGCCAGCTCACCAGGGGACAGAAGCACCGGGGAGCTGTTTTTT. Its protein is CASSPGDRSTGELFF. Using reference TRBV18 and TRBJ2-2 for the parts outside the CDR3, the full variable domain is NAGVMQNPRHLVRRRGQEARLRCSPMKGHSHVYWYRQLPEEGLKFMVYLQKENIIDESGMPKERFSAEFPKEGPSILRIQQVVRGDSAAYFCASSPGDRSTGELFFGEGSRLTVL.

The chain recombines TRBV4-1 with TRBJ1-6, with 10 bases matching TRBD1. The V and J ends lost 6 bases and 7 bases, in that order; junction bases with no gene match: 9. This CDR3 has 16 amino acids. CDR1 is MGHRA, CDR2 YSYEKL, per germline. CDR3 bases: TGCGCCAGCAGTTTAGGGACAGGGGATTGGAATTCACCCCTCCACTTT. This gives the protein CASSLGTGDWNSPLHF.

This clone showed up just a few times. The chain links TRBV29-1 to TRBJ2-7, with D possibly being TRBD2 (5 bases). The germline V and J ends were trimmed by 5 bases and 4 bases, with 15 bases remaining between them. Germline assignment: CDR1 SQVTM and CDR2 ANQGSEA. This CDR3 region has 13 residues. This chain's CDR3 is CSVSDTRVYEQYF. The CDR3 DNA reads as TGCAGCGTTTCCGACACGCGGGTATACGAGCAGTACTTC.

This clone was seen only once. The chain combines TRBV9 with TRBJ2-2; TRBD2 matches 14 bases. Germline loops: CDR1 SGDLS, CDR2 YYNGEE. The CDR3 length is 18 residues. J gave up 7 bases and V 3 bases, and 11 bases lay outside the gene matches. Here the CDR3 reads CASSAGTSGRRRGGELFF. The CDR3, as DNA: TGTGCCAGCAGCGCCGGGACTAGCGGGAGACGGAGAGGCGGGGAGCTGTTTTTT.

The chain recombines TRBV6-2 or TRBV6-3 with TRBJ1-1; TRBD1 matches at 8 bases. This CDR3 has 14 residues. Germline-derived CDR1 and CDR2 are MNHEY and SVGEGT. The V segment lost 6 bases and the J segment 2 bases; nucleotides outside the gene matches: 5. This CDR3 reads CASSLTGVNTEAFF. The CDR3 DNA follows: TGTGCCAGCAGCTTGACAGGGGTCAACACTGAAGCTTTCTTT.

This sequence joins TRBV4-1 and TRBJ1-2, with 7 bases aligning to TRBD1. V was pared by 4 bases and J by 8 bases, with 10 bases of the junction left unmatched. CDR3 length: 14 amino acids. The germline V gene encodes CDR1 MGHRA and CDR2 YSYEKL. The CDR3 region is CASSLNRGLGGYTF. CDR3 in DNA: TGCGCCAGCAGCCTAAACAGGGGCCTCGGAGGCTACACCTTC.

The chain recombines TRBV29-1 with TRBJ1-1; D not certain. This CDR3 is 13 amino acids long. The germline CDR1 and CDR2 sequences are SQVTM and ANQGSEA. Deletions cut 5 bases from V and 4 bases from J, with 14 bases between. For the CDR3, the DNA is TGCAGCGTTCGACCGGGTTCGGGCACTGAAGCTTTCTTT. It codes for CSVRPGSGTEAFF.

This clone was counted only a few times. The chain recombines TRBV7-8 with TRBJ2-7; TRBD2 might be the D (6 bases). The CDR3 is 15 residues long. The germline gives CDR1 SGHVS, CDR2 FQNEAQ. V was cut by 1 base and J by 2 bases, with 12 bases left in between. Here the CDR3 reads CASSLEGREAYEQYF. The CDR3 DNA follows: TGTGCCAGCAGCTTAGAGGGCAGGGAGGCCTACGAGCAGTACTTC.

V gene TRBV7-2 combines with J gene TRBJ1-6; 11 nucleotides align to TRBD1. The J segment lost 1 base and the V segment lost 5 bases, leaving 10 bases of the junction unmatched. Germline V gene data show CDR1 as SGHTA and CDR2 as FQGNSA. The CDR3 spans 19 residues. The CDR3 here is CASSLLFGQGASYNSPLHF. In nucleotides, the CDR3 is TGTGCCAGCAGCCTCTTATTTGGACAGGGGGCTTCCTATAATTCACCCCTCCACTTT.

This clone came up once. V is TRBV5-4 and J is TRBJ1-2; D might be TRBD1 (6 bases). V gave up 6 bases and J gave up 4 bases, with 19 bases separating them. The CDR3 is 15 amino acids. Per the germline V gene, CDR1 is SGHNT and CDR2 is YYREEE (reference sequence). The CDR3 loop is CASNLGGLSSYGYTF. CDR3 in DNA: TGTGCCAGCAATCTCGGGGGGCTCAGCTCCTATGGCTACACCTTC.